Listed below are T cell receptor beta chains from one sample, sequenced in a study of shared clonotypes between healthy human individuals. Clones were sequenced by immunoSEQ multiplex PCR, and TCRdb holds only the in-frame ones, with some missing. The sample contains roughly 1,800,000 clones, about 95% of which appear only once. Sequences were obtained from naive CD8+ T cells sorted from blood. Receptors originate from a man aged 18 to 35 in good health. Both conserved end residues are part of each CDR3. A D gene is named only where the DNA matches it firmly. The size field is filled for only some rows; it gives once, few, many or a size class.

TRBJ1-2	-	TRBV7-9	11	-	TGTGCCAGCAGCCCGGGCTATGGCTACACCTTC	CASSPGYGYTF
TRBJ2-5	-	TRBV4-3	16	-	TGCGCCAGCAGCCAAGAGTTGGGCCAGCCCCAAGAGACCCAGTACTTC	CASSQELGQPQETQYF
TRBJ2-7	-	TRBV10-1	14	-	TGCGCCAGCAGTGAGCTCCGGGACCAATACGAGCAGTACTTC	CASSELRDQYEQYF
TRBJ1-1	-	TRBV6-5	12	-	TGTGCCAGCAGAGTCTCGAACACTGAAGCTTTCTTT	CASRVSNTEAFF
TRBJ2-3	-	TRBV19	15	-	TGTGCCAGTAGTATAGACACCGCTAGCACAGATACGCAGTATTTT	CASSIDTASTDTQYF
TRBJ1-1	-	TRBV12-5	16	-	TGTGCTAGTGGTTTTATCCAGGGACATATGAACACTGAAGCTTTCTTT	CASGFIQGHMNTEAFF
TRBJ2-1	-	TRBV4-3	14	-	TGCGCCAGCAGCCAAGATGGGCTACCCAATGAGCAGTTCTTC	CASSQDGLPNEQFF
TRBJ2-3	-	TRBV10-1	14	-	TGCGCCAGCAGTGAGGACACTAGCACAGATACGCAGTATTTT	CASSEDTSTDTQYF
TRBJ1-3	-	TRBV29-1	13	-	TGCAGCGTGTCGGCGATAGATGAAAACACCATATATTTT	CSVSAIDENTIYF
TRBJ2-3	-	TRBV2	17	-	TGCGCCAGCGAGGGGGGCCGGGGGAGCGAGAGCACAGATACGCAGTATTTT	CASEGGRGSESTDTQYF
TRBJ1-2	-	TRBV25-1	13	-	TGTGCCAGCAGTGAACAGACAGGTTATGGCTACACCTTC	CASSEQTGYGYTF
TRBJ2-3	-	TRBV9	14	-	TGTGCCAGCAGCGTAGATGGCAGCACAGATACGCAGTATTTT	CASSVDGSTDTQYF
TRBJ2-1	TRBD1	TRBV7-6	17	-	TGTGCCAGCAGCTTAGAGGGAGACAGGGTGGGGTACAATGAGCAGTTCTTC	CASSLEGDRVGYNEQFF
TRBJ1-6	-	TRBV27	17	-	TGTGCCAGCAGTTTAGGAGTACCGGGACACTGGGGTTCACCCCTCCACTTT	CASSLGVPGHWGSPLHF
TRBJ2-3	-	TRBV6-1	13	once	TGTGCCAGCAGTCAGGGTGGCACAGATACGCAGTATTTT	CASSQGGTDTQYF
TRBJ1-6	-	TRBV6-6	15	-	TGTGCCAGCAGTTATACCCTAGCCGGTAATTCACCCCTCCACTTT	CASSYTLAGNSPLHF
TRBJ2-7	-	TRBV7-9	12	-	TGTGCCAGCAGCTGGGACCTCCTCGAGCAGTACTTC	CASSWDLLEQYF
TRBJ2-3	TRBD2	TRBV28	18	-	TGTGCCAGCAACCCGAGTGTCCTTAGCGGGGGGGTTTCAGATACGCAGTATTTT	CASNPSVLSGGVSDTQYF
TRBJ2-1	TRBD2	TRBV5-4	15	-	TGTGCCAGCAGCTCGGGACTAGCGGATGGAGATGAGCAGTTCTTC	CASSSGLADGDEQFF
TRBJ2-2	TRBD2	TRBV29-1	16	-	TGCAGCGTTAACGGACTAGCGGGACGGGGCACCGGGGAGCTGTTTTTT	CSVNGLAGRGTGELFF
TRBJ2-4	-	TRBV14	16	-	TGTGCCAGCAGCCAAGTCTGGGGAGAAGGGATTAACATTCAGTACTTC	CASSQVWGEGINIQYF
TRBJ2-7	-	TRBV4-3	15	-	TGCGCCAGCAGCCAAGATCCAACAGCGGGCTACGAGCAGTACTTC	CASSQDPTAGYEQYF
TRBJ1-1	-	TRBV5-8	17	-	TGTGCCAGCAGCCTAATAGGGAGGCTAGACTTGAACACTGAAGCTTTCTTT	CASSLIGRLDLNTEAFF
TRBJ2-5	-	TRBV7-2	17	-	TGTGCCAGCAACCCAGGGAGGACGGGAGCGGGTTCAGAGACCCAGTACTTC	CASNPGRTGAGSETQYF
TRBJ1-6	TRBD1	TRBV4-1	15	-	TGCGCCAGCAGCCCCCGGGACAGGGACAATTCACCCCTCCACTTT	CASSPRDRDNSPLHF
TRBJ2-5	TRBD1	TRBV27	15	-	TGTGCCAGCAGTTTAGGACAGGGGGAGGAAGAGACCCAGTACTTC	CASSLGQGEEETQYF
TRBJ2-1	TRBD2	TRBV6-1	16	once	TGTGCCAGCAGTGAAAGCCCTAGCGGGGGCTACAATGAGCAGTTCTTC	CASSESPSGGYNEQFF
TRBJ1-2	-	TRBV7-9	14	-	TGTGCCAGCAGTCGCGTCGGGGGGAACTATGGCTACACCTTC	CASSRVGGNYGYTF
TRBJ2-1	-	TRBV30	13	once	TGTGCCTGGTCCAGCGGACAAGGAAATGAGCAGTTCTTC	CAWSSGQGNEQFF
TRBJ1-1	-	TRBV7-9	14	-	TGTGCCAGCAGTTTGAGAGGGCCCAACACTGAAGCTTTCTTT	CASSLRGPNTEAFF
TRBJ2-6	-	TRBV5-4	16	-	TGTGCCAGCAGCTTATGGGGGGTCTCTGGGGCCAACGTCCTGACTTTC	CASSLWGVSGANVLTF
TRBJ2-7	-	TRBV15	14	-	TGTGCCACCCGCTTGGGGCAGGGGAACTACGAGCAGTACTTC	CATRLGQGNYEQYF
TRBJ2-7	-	TRBV10-1	14	-	TGCGCCAGCTCCCGGGACGGGAATTCCTACGAGCAGTACTTC	CASSRDGNSYEQYF
TRBJ2-1	TRBD2	TRBV4-3	16	-	TGCGCCAGCAGCCTAGAAAGTCTAGCGGGAGCCAATGAGCAGTTCTTC	CASSLESLAGANEQFF
TRBJ2-7	TRBD2	TRBV29-1	13	-	TGCAGCGTTAGACTAGCGGAAAAATACGAGCAGTACTTC	CSVRLAEKYEQYF
TRBJ2-7	-	TRBV27	15	-	TGTGCCAGCAGTACAGCTCATCGGGGCCTCTACGAGCAGTACTTC	CASSTAHRGLYEQYF
TRBJ2-1	TRBD2	TRBV4-1	18	-	TGCGCCAGCAGCCAAGAGTCCTATACTAGCGGGAGTCACAATGAGCAGTTCTTC	CASSQESYTSGSHNEQFF
TRBJ1-2	-	TRBV7-8	15	-	TGTGCCAGCAGCTTAAGTTCGTCGGCAGGAAAAGGCTACACCTTC	CASSLSSSAGKGYTF